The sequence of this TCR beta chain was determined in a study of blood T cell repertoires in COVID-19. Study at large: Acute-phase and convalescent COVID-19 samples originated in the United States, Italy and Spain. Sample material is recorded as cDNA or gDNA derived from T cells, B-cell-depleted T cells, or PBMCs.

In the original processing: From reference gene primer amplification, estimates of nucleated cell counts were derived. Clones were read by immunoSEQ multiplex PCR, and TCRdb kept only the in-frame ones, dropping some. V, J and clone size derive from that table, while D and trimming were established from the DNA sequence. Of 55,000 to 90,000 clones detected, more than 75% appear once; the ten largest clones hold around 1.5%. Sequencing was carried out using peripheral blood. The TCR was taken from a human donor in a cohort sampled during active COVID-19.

The CDR3 here is CASSVNPVQLDSPLHF. For the CDR3, the DNA is TGTGCCAGCAGCGTAAACCCCGTACAGCTGGATTCACCCCTCCACTTT. The chain employs TRBV9 and TRBJ1-6; D ambiguous. Trimming shortened V by 1 base and J by 8 bases, and 16 bases separated the two germline ends. Germline V gene sequence: CDR1 SGDLS, CDR2 YYNGEE. The CDR3 sequence is 16 residues long.